Listed below are T cell receptor beta chains from one sample, sequenced in a study of blood T cells in healthy people across ages. A single record per CDR3 protein comes from TCRdb applying MiXCR to the 5' RACE reads. The repertoire holds roughly 1,000,000 distinct CDR3 sequences, with approximately 25% as singletons. This same sample was also part of a study on T cells of mothers and their children.

Specimen: blood. The receptors originated from a girl under 10 years old in good health. The CDR3 runs from the conserved cysteine through the conserved F or W. Each record gives: J gene, clone size, V gene, D gene, CDR3 DNA, CDR3 protein. D genes are given only for firm matches. Some rows mark clone size as missing; the rest say once, few, many or name a class of expanded clone.

TRBJ2-5,.,TRBV4-1,.,TGCGCCAGCAGCCAACTAAGGGATCCTCAAGAGACCCAGTACTTC,CASSQLRDPQETQYF
TRBJ2-5,.,TRBV28,TRBD2,TGTGCCAGCAGTCGACAGCGGGAACTGCAAGAGACCCAGTACTTC,CASSRQRELQETQYF
TRBJ2-1,.,TRBV20-1,TRBD2,TGCAGTGCTGTTGGCGGTGGACTAGCGGCCTACAATGAGCAGTTCTTC,CSAVGGGLAAYNEQFF
TRBJ2-5,few,TRBV11-2,TRBD1,TGTGCCCGCAGCTTGCGACAGGGGGTAGAGACCCAGTACTTC,CARSLRQGVETQYF
TRBJ2-7,.,TRBV20-1,.,TGCAGTGCTAGTAGGGCCTCAACCTACGAGCAGTACTTC,CSASRASTYEQYF
TRBJ2-7,.,TRBV4-1,.,TGCGCCAGCAGCCAAGATAAACGGAATTTGGGGTACGAGCAGTACTTC,CASSQDKRNLGYEQYF
TRBJ2-5,few,TRBV29-1,.,TGCAGCGTTAACATATACCAAGAGACCCAGTACTTC,CSVNIYQETQYF
TRBJ2-5,few,TRBV15,.,TGTGCCACCAGCAGAGATCAGGAGAAGCAGACCCAGTACTTC,CATSRDQEKQTQYF
TRBJ2-4,.,TRBV6-1,TRBD2,TGTGCCACCTACCTACCCGAAGCGGGAGATAGAAACATTCAGTACTTC,CATYLPEAGDRNIQYF
TRBJ1-5,few,TRBV15,TRBD1,TGTGCCACCAGCAGTGGGACAGGGGGAAATCAGCCCCAGCATTTT,CATSSGTGGNQPQHF
TRBJ2-1,.,TRBV7-9,.,TGTGCCAGCAGCCAAACCCCGGAGCCTTGGTACAATGAGCAGTTCTTC,CASSQTPEPWYNEQFF
TRBJ2-6,.,TRBV10-3,.,TGTGCCATCAGTGAAATTGAGGGCGGCGCTGGGGCCAACGTCCTGACTTTC,CAISEIEGGAGANVLTF
TRBJ1-5,.,TRBV7-3,TRBD1,TGTGCCACGACAGGGGGGGCACATCAGCCCCAGCATTTT,CATTGGAHQPQHF
TRBJ1-4,.,TRBV18,TRBD1,TGTGCCAGCTCACTGAGGACAGGGCAGATCGAAAAACTGTTTTTT,CASSLRTGQIEKLFF
TRBJ1-1,.,TRBV6-1,.,TGTGCCAGCAGTCAAACGTTCAGGGGTGCCCTGAACACTGAAGCTTTCTTT,CASSQTFRGALNTEAFF
TRBJ2-5,few,TRBV3-1,.,TGTGCCAGCAGCCTGATTGGGGGAGACCAAGAGACCCAGTACTTC,CASSLIGGDQETQYF
TRBJ2-6,few,TRBV7-9,TRBD1,TGTGCCAGCAGCTCCGGACAGGGGGCAAGCTCTGGGGCCAACGTCCTGACTTTC,CASSSGQGASSGANVLTF
TRBJ1-2,.,TRBV10-3,.,.,CATRRSGQGARGYTF
TRBJ2-5,.,TRBV12-3/TRBV12-4,.,TGTGCCAGCAGTTTAAGCAGCGGTGTGGGGGAGCAGTACTTC,CASSLSSGVGEQYF
TRBJ1-2,few,TRBV14,TRBD1,TGTGCCAGCAGCCAAGGGACAGGGGATGGCTACACCTTC,CASSQGTGDGYTF
TRBJ2-1,.,TRBV9,.,TGTGCCAGCAGCCCGCGATGGAACAATGAGCAGTTCTTC,CASSPRWNNEQFF
TRBJ2-3,.,TRBV6-2/TRBV6-3,.,TGTGCCAGCATCGAGGATATATCCACAGATACGCAGTATTTT,CASIEDISTDTQYF
TRBJ1-2,.,TRBV14,.,TGTGCCAGCAGCCAAGACACCTACCCAGCTAACTATGGCTACACCTTC,CASSQDTYPANYGYTF
TRBJ2-4,few,TRBV15,.,TGTGCCACCAGCAGAGATCAAAGGGCCCAAAACATTCAGTACTTC,CATSRDQRAQNIQYF
TRBJ2-2,.,TRBV5-1,.,TGCGCCAGCAGCTACATCGATGGCCCCGGGCAGCTGTTTTTT,CASSYIDGPGQLFF
TRBJ1-6,few,TRBV9,.,TGTGCCAGCAGCGCCGATTCACAGGGCGGGAATTCACCCCTCCACTTT,CASSADSQGGNSPLHF
TRBJ1-4,.,TRBV12-3/TRBV12-4,TRBD1,TGTGCCACCCTCAAGGGGGCGAGTGGGGAAAAACTGTTTTTT,CATLKGASGEKLFF
TRBJ1-3,.,TRBV7-2,.,TGTGCCAGCAGCTTAGGACCTACCGCAACGATGGGAAACACCATATATTTT,CASSLGPTATMGNTIYF
TRBJ1-5,.,TRBV11-2,.,TGTGCCAGCAGAGGGGAAGACCAGCCCCAGCATTTT,CASRGEDQPQHF
TRBJ1-6,few,TRBV20-1,.,TGCAGTGCTAGAGTGGGAGGGCAAGGGAATTCACCCCTCCACTTT,CSARVGGQGNSPLHF
TRBJ2-7,.,TRBV5-5,.,TGTGCCAGCAGCGTAGCAGGTGATTCCTTCTCCTACGAGCAGTACTTC,CASSVAGDSFSYEQYF
TRBJ2-2,few,TRBV28,.,TGTGCCAGCAGTCGTTGGGTGTCCTCAAACACCGGGGAGCTGTTTTTT,CASSRWVSSNTGELFF
TRBJ2-5,few,TRBV5-8,TRBD2,TGTGCCACACTTCGCGGGCTAGCGGGAGTGGAGACCCAGTACTTC,CATLRGLAGVETQYF